These T cell receptor beta chains were read from a single sample in a study of chemoradiotherapy in HPV16-positive cancers. The assay was immunoSEQ multiplex PCR, and TCRdb's table has in-frame clones only and misses some. The sample has some 30,000 clones, about four fifths seen once. Specimen: blood, collected from a patient who underwent chemoradiotherapy. The source of these receptors is a human donor with HPV-associated anogenital cancer. The CDR3 runs from the conserved cysteine through the conserved F or W. D genes are given only for firm matches. The size field is filled for only some rows; it gives once, few, many or a size class.

v_call,clone_size,j_call,d_call,cdr3_nt,cdr3_aa
TRBV19,few,TRBJ1-2,TRBD1,TGTGCCAGTAGTATCCAGATTACAGGGGGCTTGTATGGCTACACCTTC,CASSIQITGGLYGYTF
TRBV4-2,NA,TRBJ1-4,TRBD1,TGTGCCAGCAGCCAAGATTCTGGACAGGGTAGTGAAAAACTGTTTTTT,CASSQDSGQGSEKLFF
TRBV29-1,NA,TRBJ1-1,NA,TGCAGCGTTGAAAGTCGCCTCTTGAACACTGAAGCTTTCTTT,CSVESRLLNTEAFF
TRBV27,NA,TRBJ2-1,NA,TGTGCCAGCAGTTTAGGGCCCAATATTGGGGAGCAGTTCTTC,CASSLGPNIGEQFF
TRBV30,NA,TRBJ2-2,TRBD1,TGTGCCTGGAGCTCACAGGGGTTCGGGGAGCTGGTTTTT,CAWSSQGFGELVF
TRBV11-1,NA,TRBJ2-1,TRBD2,TGTGCCAGCAGCCGGACTAGCGGGTACAATGAGCAGTTCTTC,CASSRTSGYNEQFF
TRBV15,NA,TRBJ1-5,TRBD1,TGTGCCACCAGCAGAGATTCAGGGGGTAGGAATCAGCCCCAGCATTTT,CATSRDSGGRNQPQHF
TRBV5-1,NA,TRBJ2-5,TRBD2,TGCGCCAGCAGCTTTGGGGGGGAAGGGAGCGAGACCCAGTACTTC,CASSFGGEGSETQYF
TRBV6-1,NA,TRBJ2-1,NA,TGTGCCAGCAGTGGAGGGTTTGGCGACAATGAGCAGTTCTTC,CASSGGFGDNEQFF
TRBV2,NA,TRBJ2-7,NA,TGTGCCAGCACCATCCTTCCGGGAGAGCAGTACTTC,CASTILPGEQYF
TRBV28,once,TRBJ2-3,TRBD2,TGTGCCAGCAGTTCCGCACTCGGGGGGGGGCGTCCTAGCACAGATACGCAGTATTTT,CASSSALGGGRPSTDTQYF
TRBV6-1,NA,TRBJ1-2,NA,TGTGCCAGCAGCCCGGGGGGGGGAATTGTCTATGGCTACACCTTC,CASSPGGGIVYGYTF
TRBV11-2,NA,TRBJ2-2,TRBD1,TGTGCCAGCAGCTTTGCCGGGACAGGGATCAACACCGGGGAGCTGTTTTTT,CASSFAGTGINTGELFF
TRBV4-1,NA,TRBJ1-4,NA,TGCGCCAGCAGCCAAGTCAGGTTAAGTGAAAAACTGTTTTTT,CASSQVRLSEKLFF
TRBV9,NA,TRBJ2-5,NA,TGTGCCAGCAGCGCGTCCGGGACCCCGCCTGAGACCCAGTACTTC,CASSASGTPPETQYF
TRBV6-1,NA,TRBJ1-1,TRBD1,TGTGCCAGCAGTGAATCTGGGGGGACAGGGGTTACTGAAGCTTTCTTT,CASSESGGTGVTEAFF
TRBV7-2,NA,TRBJ1-2,NA,TGTGCCAGCAGCTTAGAATCTGTTAACTATGGCTACACCTTC,CASSLESVNYGYTF
TRBV29-1,NA,TRBJ2-1,TRBD2,TGCAGCGTCGCCCTGAGGGTACTAGCGGGGGGGGTCAATGAGCAGTTCTTC,CSVALRVLAGGVNEQFF
TRBV28,once,TRBJ1-2,NA,TGTGCCAGCAGTTTCGGCGGCCTTAGCGGCTACACCTTC,CASSFGGLSGYTF
TRBV10-3,NA,TRBJ2-7,TRBD1,TGTGCCATCAGTGAGTCGGGGACAGGGTCAAACGAGCAGTACTTC,CAISESGTGSNEQYF
TRBV5-3,NA,TRBJ1-2,TRBD1,TGTGCCAGAAGGACAGGACAGGGGGCTAAAAAAAACTATGGCTACACCTTC,CARRTGQGAKKNYGYTF
TRBV5-8,NA,TRBJ2-1,NA,TGTGCCAGCAGCTTTAGGACGCCCGGGGATTACAATGAGCAGTTCTTC,CASSFRTPGDYNEQFF
TRBV27,NA,TRBJ2-7,NA,TGTGCCAGCAGTTTATTCACGGACAGTCCTTGGCCCTACGAGCAGTACTTC,CASSLFTDSPWPYEQYF
TRBV5-5,NA,TRBJ2-3,NA,TGTGCCAGCAGCTTGGCCCCCGTCACAGATACGCAGTATTTT,CASSLAPVTDTQYF
TRBV29-1,NA,TRBJ2-5,TRBD2,TGCAGCGCATCCCGGGGGGGGGAGACCCAGTACTTC,CSASRGGETQYF
TRBV18,NA,TRBJ1-1,NA,TGTGCCAGCTCACCACCGGAGAACACTGAAGCTTTCTTT,CASSPPENTEAFF